This T cell receptor beta chain comes out of a study of T-cell reconstitution after alpha-beta-depleted transplantation in children. General study results and limits: From newly produced T cells came most of the T-cell counts and diversity one year after transplant. High day-60 TCRbeta diversity in some patients came from surviving recipient T cells and thymic progenitors. Alpha-beta T cells about two months after transplant reportedly derived from several hundred expanded graft clones.

The trim removed 6 bases at V and 0 bases at J, leaving 12 bases unmatched. CDR1 SQVTM and CDR2 ANQGSEA come from the germline V gene. The CDR3 totals 16 residues. Unique molecular identifiers tagged the TCRbeta library. From the PCR reads, TCRdb called clonotypes with MiXCR, one entry per CDR3 protein. The sample lists around 440,000 distinct CDR3 sequences, around 15% seen once, with roughly 27% in the top ten. The table lists this clonotype with a few counts. Its antigen is as yet unknown. This sequence was found in a boy younger than two who had a stem cell transplant for Wiskott-Aldrich syndrome, so the T cells may come from the graft donor. The chain uses TRBV29-1 and TRBJ1-1; 8 bases match TRBD1. The sample consisted of PBMCs, mostly from graft donor cells, taken 360 days after TCRalphabeta/CD19-depleted stem cell transplant. CDR3 DNA: TGCAGCGTAAAACCGGGACAGGATGCGATGAACACTGAAGCTTTCTTT. It encodes CSVKPGQDAMNTEAFF.